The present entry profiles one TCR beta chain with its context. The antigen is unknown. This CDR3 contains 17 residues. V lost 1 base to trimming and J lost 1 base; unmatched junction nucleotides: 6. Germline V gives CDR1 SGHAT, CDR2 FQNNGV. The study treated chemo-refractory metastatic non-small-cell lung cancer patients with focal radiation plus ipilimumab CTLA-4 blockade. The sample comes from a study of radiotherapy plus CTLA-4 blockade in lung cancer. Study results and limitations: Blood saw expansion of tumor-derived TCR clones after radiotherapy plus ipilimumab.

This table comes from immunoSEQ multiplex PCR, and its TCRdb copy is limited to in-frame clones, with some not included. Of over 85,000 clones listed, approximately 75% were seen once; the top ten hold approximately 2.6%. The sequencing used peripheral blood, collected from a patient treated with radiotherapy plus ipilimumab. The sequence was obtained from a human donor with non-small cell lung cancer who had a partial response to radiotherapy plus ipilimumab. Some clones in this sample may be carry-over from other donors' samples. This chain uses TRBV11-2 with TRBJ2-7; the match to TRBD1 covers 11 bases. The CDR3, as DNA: TGTGCCAGCAGCTTAGGGACAGGGGGCCTTGATTCCTACGAGCAGTACTTC. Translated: CASSLGTGGLDSYEQYF.